What follows is one T cell receptor (beta chain) and its context. The sample comes from a study of T cell changes during pregnancy in multiple sclerosis. Germline loops: CDR1 SGHTA, CDR2 FQGNSA. This CDR3 region has 15 residues. Trimming pared 5 bases from V and 6 bases from J, leaving 20 bases between. Sequenced by immunoSEQ multiplex PCR; TCRdb stores in-frame clones only, minus some. This table has about 64,000 clones, about 90% appearing once. V and J are TRBV7-2 and TRBJ2-7; D gene ambiguous. The source is a female donor in good health, enrolled as a control in a pregnancy study. Specimen: peripheral blood, collected in the third trimester of pregnancy. CDR3 residues: CASSITRKVAAEQYF. The CDR3 nucleotides read TGTGCCAGCAGCATAACCCGCAAGGTAGCAGCCGAGCAGTACTTC.